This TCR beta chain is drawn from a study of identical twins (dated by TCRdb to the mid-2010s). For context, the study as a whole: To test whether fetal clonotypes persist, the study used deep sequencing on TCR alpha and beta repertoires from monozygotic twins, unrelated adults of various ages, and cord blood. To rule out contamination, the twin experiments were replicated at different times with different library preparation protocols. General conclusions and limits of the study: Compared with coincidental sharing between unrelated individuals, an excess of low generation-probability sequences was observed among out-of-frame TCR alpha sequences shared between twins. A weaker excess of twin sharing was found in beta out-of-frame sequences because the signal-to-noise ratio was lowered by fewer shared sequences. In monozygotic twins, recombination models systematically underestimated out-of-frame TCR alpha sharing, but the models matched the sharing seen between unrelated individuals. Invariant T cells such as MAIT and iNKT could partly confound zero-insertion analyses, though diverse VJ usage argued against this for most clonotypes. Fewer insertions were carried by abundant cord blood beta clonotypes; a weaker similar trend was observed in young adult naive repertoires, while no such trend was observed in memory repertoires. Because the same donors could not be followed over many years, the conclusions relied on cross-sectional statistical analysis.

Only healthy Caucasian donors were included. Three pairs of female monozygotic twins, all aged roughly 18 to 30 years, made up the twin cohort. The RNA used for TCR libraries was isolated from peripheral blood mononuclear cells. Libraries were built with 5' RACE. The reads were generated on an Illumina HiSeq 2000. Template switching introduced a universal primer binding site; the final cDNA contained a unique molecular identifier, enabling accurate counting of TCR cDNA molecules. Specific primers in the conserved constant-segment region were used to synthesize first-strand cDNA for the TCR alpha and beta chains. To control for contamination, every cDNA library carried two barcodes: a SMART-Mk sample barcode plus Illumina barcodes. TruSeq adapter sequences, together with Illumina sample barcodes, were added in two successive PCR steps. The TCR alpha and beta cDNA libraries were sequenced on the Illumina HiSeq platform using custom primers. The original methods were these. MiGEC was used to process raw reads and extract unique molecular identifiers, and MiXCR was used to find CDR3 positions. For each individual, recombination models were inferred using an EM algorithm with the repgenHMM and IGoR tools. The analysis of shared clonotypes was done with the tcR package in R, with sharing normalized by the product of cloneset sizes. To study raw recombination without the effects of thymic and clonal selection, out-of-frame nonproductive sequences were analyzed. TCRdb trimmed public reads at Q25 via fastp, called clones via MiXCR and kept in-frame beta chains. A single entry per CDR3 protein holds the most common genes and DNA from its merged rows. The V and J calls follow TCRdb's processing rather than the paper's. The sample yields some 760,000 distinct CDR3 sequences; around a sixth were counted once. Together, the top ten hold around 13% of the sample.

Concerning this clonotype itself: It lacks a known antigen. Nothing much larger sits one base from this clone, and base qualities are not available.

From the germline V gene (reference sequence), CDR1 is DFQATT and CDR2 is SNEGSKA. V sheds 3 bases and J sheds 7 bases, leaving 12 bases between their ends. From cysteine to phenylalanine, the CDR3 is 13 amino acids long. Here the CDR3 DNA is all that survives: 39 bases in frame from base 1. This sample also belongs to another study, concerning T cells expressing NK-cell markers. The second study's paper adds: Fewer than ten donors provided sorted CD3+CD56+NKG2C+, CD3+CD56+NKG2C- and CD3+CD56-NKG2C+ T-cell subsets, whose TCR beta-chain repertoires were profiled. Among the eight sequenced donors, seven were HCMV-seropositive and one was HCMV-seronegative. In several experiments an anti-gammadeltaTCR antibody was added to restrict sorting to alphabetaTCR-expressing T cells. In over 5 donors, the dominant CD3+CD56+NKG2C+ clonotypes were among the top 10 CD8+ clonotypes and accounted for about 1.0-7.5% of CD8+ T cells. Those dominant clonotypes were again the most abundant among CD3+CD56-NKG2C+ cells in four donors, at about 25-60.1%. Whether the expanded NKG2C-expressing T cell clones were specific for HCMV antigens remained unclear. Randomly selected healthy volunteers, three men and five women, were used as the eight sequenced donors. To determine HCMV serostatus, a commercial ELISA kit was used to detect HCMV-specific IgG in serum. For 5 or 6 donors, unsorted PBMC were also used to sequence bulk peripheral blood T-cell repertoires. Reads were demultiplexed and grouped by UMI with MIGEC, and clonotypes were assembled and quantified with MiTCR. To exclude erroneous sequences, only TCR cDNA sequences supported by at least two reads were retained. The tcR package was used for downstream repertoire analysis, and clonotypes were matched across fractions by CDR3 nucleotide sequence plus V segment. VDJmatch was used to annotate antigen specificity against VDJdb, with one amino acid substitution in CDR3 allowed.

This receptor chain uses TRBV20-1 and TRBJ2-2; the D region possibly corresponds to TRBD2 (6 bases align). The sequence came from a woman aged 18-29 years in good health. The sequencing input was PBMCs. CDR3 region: CSASRREGGELFF. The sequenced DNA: TGCAGTGCTAGTCGGCGGGAAGGCGGGGAGCTGTTTTTT.